This TCR beta chain was captured in a study of T cell repertoires in cytomegalovirus infection (dated by TCRdb to the late 2010s). For the study in its entirety: Donor HLA type was relevant to the analysis, as public TCR beta signatures indicated carriage of CMV infection together with the matching HLA type. The study at large found these results: Carriers of CMV infection plus the relevant HLA type were discriminated by the cumulative frequency of public TCR beta family members in the study cohort and in an independent 352-donor cohort. The ex vivo response was dominated by HLA-C-restricted CMV-specific TCR beta clonotypes, which also provided the single most frequent clonotype in two of eight donors.

In this sample, this clonotype turned up a few times. Its target antigen remains unknown. No per-base quality is available; no much larger clone lies one base away. Looking up the germline V gene (reference sequence) yields CDR1 MNHNY and CDR2 SVGAGI. V and J are truncated by 2 bases and 2 bases respectively, leaving an intervening sequence of 7 bases. Including the terminal cysteine and phenylalanine, the CDR3 comprises 14 residues. Only CDR3 DNA is held: 42 bases, read in frame from base 1. Sequencing instrument: Illumina HiSeq 1500. TCRdb reanalyzed the raw reads on its own, using fastp at Q25 for trimming and MiXCR for clone calling, and kept in-frame beta chains. Identical CDR3 proteins give one entry, which carries the most common genes and DNA. Counted in this sample were about 360,000 distinct CDR3 sequences; about a sixth of them appeared once. The ten largest clones add up to approximately 10% of the sample.

Source material: PBMCs. This chain is built from TRBV6-6 and TRBJ2-4; the D gene is perhaps TRBD1 or TRBD2, as each covers 5 bases. The clonotype was recovered from a human donor in good health (CMV status not recorded). Some clones in this sample may be carry-over from other donors' samples. The nucleotide sequence reads TGTGCCAGCAGTTACGAGGGGTCCAAAAACATTCAGTACTTC. It encodes CASSYEGSKNIQYF.